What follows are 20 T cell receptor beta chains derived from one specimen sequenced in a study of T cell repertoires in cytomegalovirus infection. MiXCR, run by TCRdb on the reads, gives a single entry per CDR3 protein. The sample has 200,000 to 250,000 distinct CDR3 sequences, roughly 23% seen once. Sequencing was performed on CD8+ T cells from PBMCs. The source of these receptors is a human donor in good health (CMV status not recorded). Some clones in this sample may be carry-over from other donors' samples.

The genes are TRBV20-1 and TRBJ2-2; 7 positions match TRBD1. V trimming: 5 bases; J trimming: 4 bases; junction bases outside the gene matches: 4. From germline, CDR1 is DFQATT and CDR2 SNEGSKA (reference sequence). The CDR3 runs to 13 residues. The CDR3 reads CSALDRITGELFF. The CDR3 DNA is TGCAGTGCTTTGGACAGGATCACCGGGGAGCTGTTTTTT.

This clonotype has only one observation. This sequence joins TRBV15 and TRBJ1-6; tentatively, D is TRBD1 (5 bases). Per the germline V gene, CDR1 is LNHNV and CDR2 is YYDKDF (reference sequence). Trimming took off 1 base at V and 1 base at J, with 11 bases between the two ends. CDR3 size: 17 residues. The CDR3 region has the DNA TGTGCCACCAGCAGAGGGTTGGAGGGGTCCTATAATTCACCCCTCCACTTT. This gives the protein CATSRGLEGSYNSPLHF.

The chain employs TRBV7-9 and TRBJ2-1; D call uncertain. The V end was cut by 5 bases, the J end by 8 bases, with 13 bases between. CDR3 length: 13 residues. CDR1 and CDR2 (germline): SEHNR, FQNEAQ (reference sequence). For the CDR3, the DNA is TGTGCCAGCAGCCCGGGTGAAAGCGATGAGCAGTTCTTC. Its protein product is CASSPGESDEQFF.

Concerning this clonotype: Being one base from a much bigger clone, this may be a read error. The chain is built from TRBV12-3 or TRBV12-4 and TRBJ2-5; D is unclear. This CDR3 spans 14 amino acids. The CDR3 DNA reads TGTGCCAGCAGTGGAGTCGGTATCGGAGAGATCCAGTACTTC. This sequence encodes CASSGVGIGEIQYF.

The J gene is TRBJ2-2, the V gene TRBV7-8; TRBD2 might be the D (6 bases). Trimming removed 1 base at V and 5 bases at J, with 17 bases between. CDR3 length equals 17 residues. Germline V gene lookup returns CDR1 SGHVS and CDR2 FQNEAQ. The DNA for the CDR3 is TGTGCCAGCAGCTTAGAAAGATCGGCGGGGTCTACCGGGGAGCTGTTTTTT. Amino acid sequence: CASSLERSAGSTGELFF.

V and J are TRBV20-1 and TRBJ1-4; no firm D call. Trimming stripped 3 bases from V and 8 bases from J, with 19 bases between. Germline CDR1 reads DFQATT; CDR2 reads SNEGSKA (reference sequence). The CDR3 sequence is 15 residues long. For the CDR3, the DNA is TGCAGTGCTAGTTACCCCGGTCTGTTGAACGAAAAACTGTTTTTT. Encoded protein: CSASYPGLLNEKLFF.

The CDR3 DNA is TGTGCCACTTGGGACAGGGGAGTCCAGCCCCAGCATTTT. As protein: CATWDRGVQPQHF. The V gene is TRBV19, the J gene TRBJ1-5; 10 nucleotides line up with TRBD1. Looked up from germline, CDR1 is LNHDA and CDR2 is SQIVND (reference sequence). V lost 10 bases and J lost 7; bases outside the gene matches: 7. CDR3 length: 13 residues.

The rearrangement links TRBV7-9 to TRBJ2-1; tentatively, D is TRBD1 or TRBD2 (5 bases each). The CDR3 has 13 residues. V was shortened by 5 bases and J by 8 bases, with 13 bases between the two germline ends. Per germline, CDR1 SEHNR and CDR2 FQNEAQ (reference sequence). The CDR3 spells CASSGRGVDEQFF. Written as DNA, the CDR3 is TGTGCCAGCAGCGGAAGGGGAGTGGATGAGCAGTTCTTC. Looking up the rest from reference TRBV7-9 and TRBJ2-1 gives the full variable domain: DTGVSQNPRHKITKRGQNVTFRCDPISEHNRLYWYRQTLGQGPEFLTYFQNEAQLEKSRLLSDRFSAERPKGSFSTLEIQRTEQGDSAMYLCASSGRGVDEQFFGPGTRLTVL.

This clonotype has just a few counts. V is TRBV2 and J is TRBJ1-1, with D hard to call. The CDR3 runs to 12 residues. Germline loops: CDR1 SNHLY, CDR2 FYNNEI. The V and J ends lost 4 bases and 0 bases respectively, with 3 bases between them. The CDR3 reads CASSGMNTEAFF. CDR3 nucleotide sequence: TGTGCCAGCAGTGGGATGAACACTGAAGCTTTCTTT. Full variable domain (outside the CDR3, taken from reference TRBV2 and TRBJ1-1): EPEVTQTPSHQVTQMGQEVILRCVPISNHLYFYWYRQILGQKVEFLVSFYNNEISEKSEIFDDQFSVERPDGSNFTLKIRSTKLEDSAMYFCASSGMNTEAFFGQGTRLTVV.

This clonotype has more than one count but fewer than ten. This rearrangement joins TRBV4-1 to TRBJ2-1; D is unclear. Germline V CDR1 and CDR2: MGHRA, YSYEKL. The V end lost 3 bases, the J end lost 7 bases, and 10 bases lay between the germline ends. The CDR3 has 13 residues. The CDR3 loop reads CASSQAWVNEQFF. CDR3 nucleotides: TGCGCCAGCAGCCAGGCTTGGGTGAATGAGCAGTTCTTC.

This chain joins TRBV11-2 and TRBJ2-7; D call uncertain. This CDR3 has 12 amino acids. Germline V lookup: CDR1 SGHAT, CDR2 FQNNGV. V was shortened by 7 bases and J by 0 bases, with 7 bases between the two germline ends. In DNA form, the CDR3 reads TGTGCCAGCACCTCCATCTCCTACGAGCAGTACTTC. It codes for CASTSISYEQYF. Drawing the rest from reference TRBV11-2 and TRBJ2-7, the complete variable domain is EAGVAQSPRYKIIEKRQSVAFWCNPISGHATLYWYQQILGQGPKLLIQFQNNGVVDDSQLPKDRFSAERLKGVDSTLKIQPAKLEDSAVYLCASTSISYEQYFGPGTRLTVT.

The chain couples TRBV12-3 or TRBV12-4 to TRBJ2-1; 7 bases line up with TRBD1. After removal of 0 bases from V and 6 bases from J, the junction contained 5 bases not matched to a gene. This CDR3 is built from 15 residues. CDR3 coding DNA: TGTGCCAGCAGTTTAGCCGGACAGGCCCTCAATGAGCAGTTCTTC. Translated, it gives CASSLAGQALNEQFF.

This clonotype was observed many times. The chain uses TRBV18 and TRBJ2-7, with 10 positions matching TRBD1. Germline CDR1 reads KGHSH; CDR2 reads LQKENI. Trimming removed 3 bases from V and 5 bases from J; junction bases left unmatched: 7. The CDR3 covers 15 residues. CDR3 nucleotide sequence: TGTGCCAGCTCACCTCGCCGGGACAGGGGCCACGAGCAGTACTTC. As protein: CASSPRRDRGHEQYF.

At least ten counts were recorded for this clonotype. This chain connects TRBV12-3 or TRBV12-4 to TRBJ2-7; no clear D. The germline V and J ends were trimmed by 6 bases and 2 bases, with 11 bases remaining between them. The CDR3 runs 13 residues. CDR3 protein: CASRDHSTYEQYF. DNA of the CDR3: TGTGCCAGCAGGGACCATAGCACCTACGAGCAGTACTTC.

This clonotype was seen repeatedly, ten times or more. CDR3 in amino acids: CASSLQGRTDTQYF. The DNA of the CDR3 is TGTGCCAGCAGTTTGCAGGGGAGGACAGATACGCAGTATTTT. J is TRBJ2-3 and V is TRBV6-2 or TRBV6-3; the D call may be TRBD1 or TRBD2 (6 bases each). CDR3 size: 14 residues. V was pared by 4 bases and J by 3 bases, with 11 bases between. In germline, CDR1 is MNHEY, CDR2 SVGEGT.

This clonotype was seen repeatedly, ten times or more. In DNA form, the CDR3 reads TGCAGTGCTAGAGATTACCCCTCGGGGCTAGTGGCAAGTGAGCAGTTCTTC. This translates into CSARDYPSGLVASEQFF. The rearrangement joins TRBV20-1 to TRBJ2-1; D could derive from TRBD1 or TRBD2 (5 bases each). This CDR3 has 17 amino acids. The V gene's germline CDR1 is DFQATT and CDR2 SNEGSKA (reference sequence). The V end was cut by 0 bases, the J end by 9 bases, with 24 bases between.

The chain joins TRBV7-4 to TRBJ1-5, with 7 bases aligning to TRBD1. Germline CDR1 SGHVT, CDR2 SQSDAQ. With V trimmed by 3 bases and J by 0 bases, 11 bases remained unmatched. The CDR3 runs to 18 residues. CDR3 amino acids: CASSFWTATGDSNQPQHF. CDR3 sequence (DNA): TGTGCCAGCAGCTTCTGGACGGCAACAGGGGATAGCAATCAGCCCCAGCATTTT.

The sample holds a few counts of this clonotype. The CDR3 bases are TGTGCCAGCAGTTTTGGGGGGGCTTCCACAGATACGCAGTATTTT. Translation: CASSFGGASTDTQYF. This rearrangement joins TRBV28 to TRBJ2-3, with TRBD2 as a possible D gene (7 bases). The CDR3 length is 15 residues. Germline V lookup: CDR1 MDHEN, CDR2 SYDVKM. V was trimmed by 3 bases and J by 2 bases, leaving 12 bases between them.

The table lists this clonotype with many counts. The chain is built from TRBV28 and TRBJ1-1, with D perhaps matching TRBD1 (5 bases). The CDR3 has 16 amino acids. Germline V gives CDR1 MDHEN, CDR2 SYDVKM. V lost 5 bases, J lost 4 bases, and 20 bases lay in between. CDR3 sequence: CASSPLGRGRSTEAFF. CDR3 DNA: TGTGCCAGCAGTCCCCTGGGACGGGGGAGGAGCACTGAAGCTTTCTTT.

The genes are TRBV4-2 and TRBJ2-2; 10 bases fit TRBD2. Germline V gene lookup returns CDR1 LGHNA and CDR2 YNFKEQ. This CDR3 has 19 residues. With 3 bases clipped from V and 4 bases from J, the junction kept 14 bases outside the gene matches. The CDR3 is CASSQEGGLAGAITGELFF. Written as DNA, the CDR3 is TGTGCCAGCAGCCAGGAGGGAGGGCTAGCGGGGGCCATCACCGGGGAGCTGTTTTTT.